The following is a T cell receptor (beta chain) sequence with its context. This clone has more than one count but fewer than ten. Its antigen is unknown. Base-call qualities are not available, and no considerably larger clone is one nucleotide away. Five hundred nanograms of biopsy DNA per sample were submitted for commercial TCRB immunosequencing. Adaptive Biotechnology amplified CDR3 regions from genomic DNA with a two-step multiplex PCR that controlled for amplification bias. Primers covering every V and J gene segment were used in the first PCR, while barcodes and Illumina adapters were added in the second PCR. CDR3 libraries were sequenced on an Illumina instrument. In the authors' own workflow: Vendor-provided pipelines were combined with custom analysis of raw data in R/Bioconductor under R version 3.3.0. Clonality, which ranges from 0 to 1, was calculated as the inverse of the normalised Shannon entropy across all productive clones. High-frequency clones were defined as the share of the repertoire occupied by the top 100 clones, with only clones passing a 95% confidence test being retained. Overlap between samples was measured with the Morisita-Horn index, while repertoire diversity was measured with the Simpson index. Here the immuneACCESS table is served through TCRdb, limited to in-frame sequences with V and J called. Missing clones are a known gap in these copies; in checked studies unresolved V genes cover under half, and the rest lacks a known reason. V and J calls and clone size are those listed in that table; D and trimming were worked out from the DNA. The sample table lists 9,500 to 11,000 clones, less than 85% of them with a count of one. The ten largest clonotypes hold approximately 7.7% of the sample.

The data originate from a study of T cell repertoires in ileal Crohn's disease (dated by TCRdb to between 2017 and 2020). Study-wide context: The median duration of disease was approximately 7.9 years, and at the time of surgery around 36% of patients were active smokers. Every patient underwent surgery because of a complication, which was stricturing disease in around 60% of cases and penetrating disease in approximately 40%. Postoperative therapy was given to about half of the patients, with thiopurines administered to about a dozen patients and anti-TNF agents administered to approximately 20 patients. A Rutgeerts score higher than i0 was the definition used for endoscopic postoperative recurrence. TCR repertoire analysis was performed in about 59 Crohn's disease patients drawn from a prospective multicentre cohort. The study sequenced approximately 150 mucosal samples from a few dozen patients, taken at several locations on the surgical specimen and at postoperative endoscopy. Running in parallel with the study was a multicentre cohort set up to find predictors of early endoscopic recurrence following ileocolonic resection. M6 samples consisted of neoterminal ileum biopsies collected during postoperative colonoscopy.

Reading the germline V gene gives CDR1 SGHRS and CDR2 YFSETQ. V loses 2 bases at its end and J loses 3 bases; junction bases beyond the gene matches: 7. The CDR3 covers 15 residues, taking in both the cysteine and the phenylalanine. The only DNA kept is the CDR3, 45 bases in frame from the first base. General conclusions and limits of the study: Patients who were active smokers at surgery had a significantly higher proportion of clonal expansions than non-smokers (approximately 28% vs 17%, p=0.02). Within the first year after surgery, the timing of postoperative endoscopy varied, and the median delay was almost 7 months. More high-frequency clones were carried by sorted CD8 T cells than by CD4 T cells, suggesting that mucosal expansions were mainly CD8. Higher percentages of high-frequency clones at the time of surgery were linked to endoscopic recurrence, and every patient with clonality above 26.8% (18/57) had recurrence. Only a subgroup of patients, of unstated size, had their mucosal CD4 and CD8 T cells sorted and sequenced.

Reading the label with the study, this specimen's time point is: neoterminal ileum biopsy at postoperative endoscopy, about 6 months after surgery. To be eligible, patients had to be adults with ileal or ileocolonic Crohn's disease and an indication for ileocolonic resection. Whole ileal mucosal biopsies were stored frozen at -80°C before DNA extraction. A TRizol-based method was used to extract genomic DNA from the frozen whole biopsies, and the DNA was quantified with a NanoDrop 2000 spectrophotometer. This receptor chain uses TRBV5-1 and TRBJ1-1; TRBD1 lines up with 7 middle nucleotides. The sample comprised ileal tissue. This TCR was recovered from an adult with Crohn's disease. The sequenced DNA: TGCGCCAGCAGCTTCGGGGCCGGGACAGACACTGAAGCTTTCTTT. Protein translation: CASSFGAGTDTEAFF.